The T cell receptor beta chain described here comes from a study of beta chain features in type 1 diabetes. Concerning this clone itself: Its cognate antigen is unknown.

Sequenced material consisted of expressed TCRB transcripts (all of the isolated RNA was reverse transcribed). Sequencing used immunoSEQ multiplex PCR; TCRdb keeps in-frame clones, though not all of them. Of hundreds of thousands of clones in the sample, over 12% were seen once. Looked up from germline, CDR1 is SGHAT and CDR2 is FQNNGV. Trimming stripped 3 bases from V and 0 bases from J, with 14 bases between. The CDR3 sequence is 16 residues long. Study-level points and caveats: TCRB CDR3 length was moderately but significantly reduced in all four CD4+ subsets of Type 1 diabetes patients.

V gene TRBV11-2 combines with J gene TRBJ1-1, with D hard to call. The TCR comes from a man aged 18 to 29 with type 1 diabetes. Specimen: naive CD4+ T cells from blood. CDR3 bases: TGTGCCAGCAGCTTGTACACGGCGGGATTGAACACTGAAGCTTTCTTT. The encoded protein is CASSLYTAGLNTEAFF.